One sample yielded the 10 T cell receptor beta chains listed below, sequenced in a study of vaccination effects on CD4 cells after COVID-19 (dated by TCRdb to between 2021 and 2024). Libraries were constructed by the immunoSEQ multiplex PCR assay. Imported from immuneACCESS, the table was reduced by TCRdb to in-frame sequences with V and J called. These copies leave out some clones; in studies compared against another copy, an unresolved V gene accounts for under half, and the cause of the remainder is not known. The sample yields around 50,000 clones; about 70% were counted once. 6% to 7% of the sample is in the top ten clones. After about 9 days of culture, CD4+ T cells were isolated with the EasySep CD4+ T cell isolation kit. Participants received two doses of either the BNT162b2 or the mRNA-1273 mRNA SARS-CoV-2 vaccine. Their target antigens are unknown. This specimen consisted of CD4+ T cells from PBMCs cultured without peptide, obtained after COVID-19 vaccination. Receptors were obtained from a human donor who received a COVID-19 vaccine.

The chain carries TRBV27 and TRBJ1-1, with D perhaps matching TRBD1 (5 bases). Trimming took off 6 bases at V and 5 bases at J, with 19 bases between the two ends. In germline, CDR1 is MNHEY, CDR2 SMNVEV (reference sequence). The CDR3 is made up of 15 amino acids. CDR3 loop: CASSRGGSLRTEAFF. In DNA form, the CDR3 reads TGTGCCAGCAGCCGGGGGGGATCGCTACGGACTGAAGCTTTCTTT.

In its sample, this clone was seen once. This rearrangement joins TRBV4-1 to TRBJ2-3; D gene uncertain. The length of the CDR3 is 15 residues. Germline V gene lookup returns CDR1 MGHRA and CDR2 YSYEKL. The V end lost 2 bases, the J end lost 4 bases, and 13 bases lay between the germline ends. The chain's CDR3 is CASSQSLSIPDTQYF. As DNA, the CDR3 is TGCGCCAGCAGCCAATCCCTAAGTATCCCAGATACGCAGTATTTT.

The chain carries TRBV2 and TRBJ2-5; 11 bases agree with TRBD2. The CDR3 sequence is 15 residues long. Germline V gene sequence: CDR1 SNHLY, CDR2 FYNNEI. Trimming took 5 bases from V and 7 from J; bases not matched to a gene: 9. The CDR3 DNA is TGTGCCAGCAGTCCCGGGACTAGCGGCCTAGGGACCCAGTACTTC. Encoded protein: CASSPGTSGLGTQYF.

The CDR3 coding sequence is TGTGCCAGCAGCGTTGGACAGGGGGCTCAGTACGAGCAGTACTTC. This codes for CASSVGQGAQYEQYF. The chain employs TRBV5-4 and TRBJ2-7, with 11 bases matching TRBD1. Germline V lookup: CDR1 SGHNT, CDR2 YYREEE (reference sequence). The CDR3 contains 15 residues. V gave up 4 bases and J gave up 4 bases; unmatched junction bases: 7.

V gene TRBV6-5 combines with J gene TRBJ2-2; D may be TRBD1 (5 bases). The CDR3 has 13 residues. With 6 bases removed from V and 6 bases from J, the gap between germline ends came to 11 bases. The V gene's germline CDR1 is MNHEY and CDR2 SVGAGI. The CDR3 DNA is TGTGCCAGCAGGCCTCGCAGGGCCGGGGAGCTGTTTTTT. Translating it yields CASRPRRAGELFF.

The V call is TRBV10-3, the J call TRBJ1-4; weak D call: TRBD1 (6 bases). The CDR3 contains 15 residues. Trimming left V 2 bases short and J 4 bases short, with 11 bases between. CDR1 is ENHRY and CDR2 is SYGVKD in the germline V gene. The CDR3 protein is CAISEGGQGNEKLFF. CDR3 in DNA: TGTGCCATCAGTGAGGGGGGCCAGGGTAATGAAAAACTGTTTTTT.

The chain carries TRBV11-3 and TRBJ2-7, with D perhaps matching TRBD2 (5 bases). This CDR3 region has 15 residues. Trimming pared 5 bases from V and 0 bases from J, leaving 14 bases between. Germline V gene lookup returns CDR1 SGHNT and CDR2 YENEEA. The chain's CDR3 is CASSLTHGISYEQYF. DNA of the CDR3: TGTGCCAGCAGCCTGACACACGGGATCTCCTACGAGCAGTACTTC.

V gene TRBV5-4 combines with J gene TRBJ1-2; 8 nucleotides align to TRBD1. This CDR3 is 15 amino acids long. V was clipped by 4 bases and J by 0 bases; unmatched bases: 5. Germline V lookup: CDR1 SGHNT, CDR2 YYREEE (reference sequence). CDR3 loop: CASSHGQGANYGYTF. In DNA, the CDR3 is TGTGCCAGCAGCCACGGACAGGGAGCTAACTATGGCTACACCTTC. The whole variable domain, remainder taken from reference TRBV5-4 and TRBJ1-2, is ETGVTQSPTHLIKTRGQQVTLRCSSQSGHNTVSWYQQALGQGPQFIFQYYREEENGRGNFPPRFSGLQFPNYSSELNVNALELDDSALYLCASSHGQGANYGYTFGSGTRLTVV.

The CDR3 nucleotides read TGTGCCTGGAGCCAATCCGGGACTCTCTCTGGAAACACCATATATTTT. The encoded protein is CAWSQSGTLSGNTIYF. The chain recombines TRBV30 with TRBJ1-3; tentative D call: TRBD1 (5 bases). The CDR3 totals 16 residues. In germline, CDR1 is GTSNPN, CDR2 SVGIG (reference sequence). V was trimmed by 3 bases and J by 0 bases, leaving 15 bases between them.

The chain couples TRBV29-1 to TRBJ1-1; possibly TRBD1 for D (5 bases). This CDR3 is built from 14 residues. The V and J ends lost 7 bases and 3 bases respectively, with 18 bases between them. Germline CDR1 is SQVTM and CDR2 is ANQGSEA. The DNA of the CDR3 is TGCAGCGACTCTTTGTGGGGCGTTGACACTGAAGCTTTCTTT. Translated, it gives CSDSLWGVDTEAFF.